This TCR beta chain was retrieved from a study of control samples from healthy donors and cancer patients (TCRdb year 2020). Libraries were built with the immunoSEQ multiplex PCR assay. The clones in this table, taken by TCRdb from immuneACCESS, are in-frame only. Not every clone is retained; where verified, under half of the shortfall comes from an unresolved V gene, and the cause of the rest is unknown. This sample holds approximately 85,000 clones; less than 90% were observed only once. Less than 8.5% of the sample rests with the top ten. A word on this clone: Which antigen it targets is not known. The record has no base qualities; no much larger clone is one base away.

CDR1 and CDR2, looked up from the germline V gene, are MNHEY and SVGAGI. V is trimmed back by 7 bases and J by 2 bases, and the junction contains 10 bases that no gene match accounts for. Including the terminal cysteine and phenylalanine, the CDR3 comprises 15 residues. Of all the DNA, just the CDR3 is kept, 45 bases in frame from base 1. The TCR was taken from a woman in her sixties in good health. The V gene is TRBV6-5 and the J gene is TRBJ1-2; TRBD1 lines up with 7 middle nucleotides. The source material was blood. The nucleotide sequence reads TGTGCCAGCATCCCGACAGGGAGGGGCAACTATGGCTACACCTTC. Its product reads: CASIPTGRGNYGYTF.